This entry lists 28 T cell receptor beta chains sequenced from one sample in a study of blood T cell repertoires in COVID-19. The repertoire was sequenced with immunoSEQ multiplex PCR; TCRdb's copy has only in-frame clones and lacks some. The data hold around 90,000 clones, with around 80% observed a single time. The sequencing sample was made of peripheral blood. The source of these receptors is a human donor in a cohort sampled during active COVID-19.

The genes are TRBV5-3 and TRBJ1-6; a possible D gene is TRBD1 (5 bases). TRBV5-3 is filed as an ORF, its function uncertain. This CDR3 contains 17 residues. V lost 0 bases and J lost 0, with 10 bases in between. CDR3 nucleotide sequence: TGTGCCAGAAGCTTGGGGGGCAAGAGCTCCTATAATTCACCCCTCCACTTT. The encoded protein is CARSLGGKSSYNSPLHF.

V usage is TRBV3-1 (or the pseudogene TRBV3-2) and J usage is TRBJ2-7; 13 bases are shared with TRBD2. Germline V gives CDR1 LGHDT, CDR2 YNNKEL (reference sequence). V lost 0 bases, J lost 7 bases, and 6 bases stayed unmatched. The CDR3 loop spans 16 amino acids. CDR3 bases: TGTGCCAGCAGCCAAGACACACTAGCGGGAGGGCGTGAGCAGTACTTC. Encoded protein: CASSQDTLAGGREQYF.

The rearrangement uses TRBV27 and TRBJ2-7; the D is unclear. With 8 bases removed from V and 3 bases from J, the gap between germline ends came to 17 bases. Germline lookup yields CDR1 MNHEY and CDR2 SMNVEV (reference sequence). The CDR3 extends over 14 amino acids. Written as DNA, the CDR3 is TGTGCCAGCCCCGCGGCTCTGTTAGACTACGAGCAGTACTTC. This sequence encodes CASPAALLDYEQYF.

This chain joins TRBV2 and TRBJ1-3, with TRBD1 matching over 9 bases. V gave up 6 bases and J gave up 2 bases; unmatched junction bases: 8. This CDR3 contains 16 residues. Per germline, CDR1 SNHLY and CDR2 FYNNEI. In DNA form, the CDR3 reads TGTGCCAGCAGCGGGACAGGGCCCAACGCTGGAAACACCATATATTTT. Translating it yields CASSGTGPNAGNTIYF.

The chain joins TRBV15 to TRBJ1-1; D might be TRBD1 (6 bases). CDR3 length: 16 amino acids. The germline V gene has CDR1 LNHNV and CDR2 YYDKDF (reference sequence). Trimming pared 0 bases from V and 4 bases from J, leaving 15 bases between. Written as DNA, the CDR3 is TGTGCCACCAGCAGAGATGGGGCAGGGGTAAGCACTGAAGCTTTCTTT. Protein sequence: CATSRDGAGVSTEAFF.

The chain employs TRBV5-1 and TRBJ2-1; D may be TRBD2 (5 bases). CDR1 and CDR2 (germline): SGHRS, YFSETQ. Trimming shortened V by 0 bases and J by 0 bases, and 7 bases separated the two germline ends. The CDR3 length is 15 residues. CDR3 residues: CASSLEGSSYNEQFF. The CDR3 DNA reads TGCGCCAGCAGCTTGGAAGGGAGCTCCTACAATGAGCAGTTCTTC.

This chain joins TRBV27 and TRBJ2-7; 9 bases align to TRBD1. V shed 0 bases, J shed 4 bases, and the junction held 13 bases outside the gene matches. The germline V gene encodes CDR1 MNHEY and CDR2 SMNVEV (reference sequence). The CDR3 loop spans 18 amino acids. Written as DNA, the CDR3 is TGTGCCAGCAGTTTATCGATAATATCCGGGACAGGGCGATACGAGCAGTACTTC. This sequence encodes CASSLSIISGTGRYEQYF.

This rearrangement joins TRBV20-1 to TRBJ2-1, with D perhaps TRBD2 (6 bases). From germline, CDR1 is DFQATT and CDR2 SNEGSKA (reference sequence). This CDR3 has 11 amino acids. CDR3 sequence (DNA): TGCAGCGCGAGCGGGTACAATGAGCAGTTCTTC. Translating gives CSASGYNEQFF.

V gene TRBV24-1 combines with J gene TRBJ2-7; D is possibly TRBD2 (5 bases). Germline CDR1 KGHDR, CDR2 SFDVKD. The CDR3 length is 14 residues. With 4 bases removed from V and 0 bases from J, the gap between germline ends came to 9 bases. CDR3 protein: CATSDPGISYEQYF. In DNA form, the CDR3 reads TGTGCCACCAGTGACCCCGGGATCTCCTACGAGCAGTACTTC.

The chain couples TRBV5-1 to TRBJ1-2, with 11 nucleotides matching TRBD1. In germline, CDR1 is SGHRS, CDR2 YFSETQ. There are 14 residues in the CDR3. V shed 4 bases and J 8 bases; nucleotides not matched to a gene: 7. CDR3 residues: CASSGGQGARGYTF. CDR3 sequence (DNA): TGCGCCAGCAGCGGCGGACAGGGGGCAAGGGGCTACACCTTC.

The chain links TRBV11-2 to TRBJ2-7; unclear D gene. The V end lost 2 bases, the J end lost 1 base, and 9 bases lay between the germline ends. The CDR3 contains 14 residues. Per the germline V gene, CDR1 is SGHAT and CDR2 is FQNNGV. CDR3 DNA: TGTGCCAGCAGCTTACAGGCAAAGTCCTACGAGCAGTACTTC. Translating gives CASSLQAKSYEQYF.

This clone was seen a few times. The V gene is TRBV18, the J gene TRBJ2-3; D unclear. The germline CDR1 and CDR2 sequences are KGHSH and LQKENI. The CDR3 loop spans 13 amino acids. V gave up 3 bases and J gave up 3 bases, with 7 bases separating them. CDR3 nucleotide sequence: TGTGCCAGCTCACCCTCTATTACAGATACGCAGTATTTT. This translates into CASSPSITDTQYF.

The chain combines TRBV2 with TRBJ1-1, with D possibly matching TRBD1 (6 bases). Trimming removed 4 bases at V and 11 bases at J, with 11 bases between. CDR3 length: 11 residues. CDR1 is SNHLY, CDR2 FYNNEI, per germline. CDR3 DNA: TGTGCCAGCAGTGTCCGGGACAATGCTTTCTTT. Encoded protein: CASSVRDNAFF.

The rearrangement uses TRBV10-2 and TRBJ2-7; TRBD2 is a possible D gene (6 bases). The V end was cut by 5 bases, the J end by 4 bases, with 9 bases between. The length of the CDR3 is 12 residues. From germline, CDR1 is WSHSY and CDR2 SAAADI. The CDR3 loop reads CASSLRGYEQYF. Written as DNA, the CDR3 is TGCGCCAGCAGTCTTCGGGGGTACGAGCAGTACTTC.

The chain combines TRBV4-1 with TRBJ2-5, with 8 nucleotides matching TRBD1. The J segment lost 3 bases and the V segment lost 4 bases, leaving 4 bases of the junction unmatched. Per germline, CDR1 MGHRA and CDR2 YSYEKL. This CDR3 contains 14 residues. CDR3 in amino acids: CASSPDRVEETQYF. CDR3 nucleotides: TGCGCCAGCAGCCCGGACAGGGTGGAAGAGACCCAGTACTTC.

The J gene is TRBJ2-1, the V gene TRBV10-3, with 10 nucleotides matching TRBD2. From germline, CDR1 is ENHRY and CDR2 SYGVKD. The ends lost 5 bases at V and 10 bases at J; junction bases unmatched: 11. The CDR3 length is 15 residues. CDR3 sequence reads: CAISQAGGDNGEQFF. In nucleotides, the CDR3 is TGTGCCATCAGTCAAGCGGGAGGGGACAATGGGGAGCAGTTCTTC.

The chain has TRBV7-2 and TRBJ1-6, with a tentative D call TRBD1 (5 bases). The CDR3 runs 16 residues. Trimming took off 3 bases at V and 5 bases at J, with 14 bases between the two ends. Germline assignment: CDR1 SGHTA and CDR2 FQGNSA. CDR3: CASSLLGRANNSPLHF. In nucleotides, the CDR3 is TGTGCCAGCAGCTTGCTCGGCAGGGCTAATAATTCACCCCTCCACTTT.

The chain combines TRBV5-1 with TRBJ2-3; perhaps TRBD2 as D (6 bases). Trimming left V 5 bases short and J 0 bases short, with 13 bases between. This CDR3 region has 15 residues. Germline lookup yields CDR1 SGHRS and CDR2 YFSETQ. The CDR3 region is CASRKLAQSTDTQYF. CDR3 DNA sequence: TGCGCCAGCAGAAAACTAGCACAAAGCACAGATACGCAGTATTTT.

Comment on this clone: A much bigger clone sits one base away, suggesting this may be a read error. Other nucleotide sequences from this sample produce the same CDR3. The rearrangement links TRBV24-1 to TRBJ2-1; possible D gene TRBD1, 5 bases. This CDR3 is 12 amino acids long. With 5 bases removed from V and 6 bases from J, the gap between germline ends came to 7 bases. Germline lookup yields CDR1 KGHDR and CDR2 SFDVKD. The CDR3 DNA is TGTGCCACCAGTGGCGACAGCAATGAGCAGTTCTTC. This sequence encodes CATSGDSNEQFF.

The chain has TRBV6-1 and TRBJ1-1; 10 nucleotides align to TRBD1. The CDR3 runs 16 residues. Germline CDR1 reads MNHNS; CDR2 reads SASEGT. The J segment lost 6 bases and the V segment lost 1 base, leaving 8 bases of the junction unmatched. CDR3: CASSEGDRGLSAEAFF. DNA of the CDR3: TGTGCCAGCAGTGAAGGGGACAGGGGTTTAAGCGCTGAAGCTTTCTTT.

This clone was observed a handful of times. The chain carries TRBV2 and TRBJ1-4; 9 bases line up with TRBD1. V trimming: 5 bases; J trimming: 7 bases; junction bases outside the gene matches: 8. This CDR3 is 15 amino acids long. The V gene's germline CDR1 is SNHLY and CDR2 FYNNEI. DNA of the CDR3: TGTGCCAGCAGTTCCTCCGGGACAGGGACTGAAAAACTGTTTTTT. This gives the protein CASSSSGTGTEKLFF.

The rearrangement joins TRBV5-4 to TRBJ1-1; 10 nucleotides line up with TRBD1. The CDR3 totals 17 residues. J lost 3 bases, V lost 5 bases, and 13 bases had no gene match. Germline CDR1 reads SGHNT; CDR2 reads YYREEE (reference sequence). The CDR3 DNA sequence: TGTGCCAGCAGGTCTGGACAGGGGGTATGGAGGGACACTGAAGCTTTCTTT. This sequence encodes CASRSGQGVWRDTEAFF.

The chain has TRBV2 and TRBJ2-7; tentative D call: TRBD2 (5 bases). Germline lookup yields CDR1 SNHLY and CDR2 FYNNEI. V dropped 7 bases and J dropped 6 bases, with 19 bases sitting between them. The CDR3 is made up of 14 amino acids. CDR3 DNA: TGTGCCAGCAATAACGGACTCCCAAGCTCCGAGCAGTACTTC. As protein: CASNNGLPSSEQYF.

This rearrangement joins TRBV18 to TRBJ2-7, with D possibly TRBD1 on 5 matching bases. The CDR3 has 16 residues. The V end lost 3 bases, the J end lost 1 base, and 16 bases lay between the germline ends. The V gene's germline CDR1 is KGHSH and CDR2 LQKENI. CDR3 amino acids: CASSPTGRGVSYEQYF. Here the CDR3 DNA reads TGTGCCAGCTCACCGACGGGTAGGGGCGTTTCCTACGAGCAGTACTTC.

Notes on this clone: Different DNA sequences within this sample yield the same CDR3. The rearrangement uses TRBV7-3 and TRBJ2-7; the match to TRBD2 covers 7 bases. The CDR3 contains 14 residues. Trimming cost V 5 bases and J 3 bases; bases outside gene matches: 7. Per the germline V gene, CDR1 is SGHTA and CDR2 is FQGTGA. The CDR3 region has the DNA TGTGCCAGCAGCCCCCAGGGAGGGAGCTACGAGCAGTACTTC. Encoded protein: CASSPQGGSYEQYF.

This clone was found a few times. The chain's CDR3 is CASSYGRTGNTEAFF. CDR3 nucleotide sequence: TGTGCCAGCAGTTATGGACGGACAGGGAACACTGAAGCTTTCTTT. This chain uses TRBV6-5 with TRBJ1-1; 7 bases fit TRBD1. Germline trimming cut 3 bases from V and 1 base from J; bases unmatched to any gene: 5. The CDR3 contains 15 residues. CDR1 is MNHEY, CDR2 SVGAGI, per germline.

This chain uses TRBV3-1 (or the pseudogene TRBV3-2) with TRBJ2-3; TRBD1 agrees at 8 bases. This CDR3 is 15 amino acids long. V lost 4 bases to trimming and J lost 2 bases; unmatched junction nucleotides: 5. Per germline, CDR1 LGHDT and CDR2 YNNKEL (reference sequence). The CDR3 loop reads CASSLRTGNTDTQYF. In DNA form, the CDR3 reads TGTGCCAGCAGCCTCCGGACAGGGAACACAGATACGCAGTATTTT.

The chain links TRBV18 to TRBJ2-7, with 9 bases identical to TRBD2. Losses at the gene ends were 2 bases for V and 6 bases for J; bases not matched to a gene: 14. The CDR3 loop spans 17 amino acids. Per the germline V gene, CDR1 is KGHSH and CDR2 is LQKENI. The CDR3 nucleotides are TGTGCCAGCTCACCAGGAGGGGGCGGGAGGGCCTTCTCCGAGCAGTACTTC. Residues: CASSPGGGGRAFSEQYF. Variable domain in full (rest from reference TRBV18 and TRBJ2-7): NAGVMQNPRHLVRRRGQEARLRCSPMKGHSHVYWYRQLPEEGLKFMVYLQKENIIDESGMPKERFSAEFPKEGPSILRIQQVVRGDSAAYFCASSPGGGGRAFSEQYFGPGTRLTVT.